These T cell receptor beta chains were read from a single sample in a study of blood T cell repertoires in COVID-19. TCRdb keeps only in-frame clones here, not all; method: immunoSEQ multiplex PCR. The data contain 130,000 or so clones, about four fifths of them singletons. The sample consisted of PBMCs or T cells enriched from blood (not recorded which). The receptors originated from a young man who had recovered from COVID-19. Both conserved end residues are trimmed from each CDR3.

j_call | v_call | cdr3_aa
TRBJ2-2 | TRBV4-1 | ASSQGPGQGPLNTGELF
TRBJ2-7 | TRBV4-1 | ASSQDRLAGGSYEQY
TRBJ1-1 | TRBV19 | ASSGRHANTEAF
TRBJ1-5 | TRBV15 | ATSRGFGAFNQPQH
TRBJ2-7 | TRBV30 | AWSVGGDLHEQY
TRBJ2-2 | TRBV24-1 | ATSRSGGGGELF
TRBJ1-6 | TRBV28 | ASSSTDRGLLSLH
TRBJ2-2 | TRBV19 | ASIPASGGAGGELF
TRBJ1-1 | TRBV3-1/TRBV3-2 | ASSYRGGDTEAF
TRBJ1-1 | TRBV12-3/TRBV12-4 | ATTLSLDTEAF
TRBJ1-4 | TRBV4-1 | ASSPVRRPTNEKLF
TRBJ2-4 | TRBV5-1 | ASSLGDSKNIQY
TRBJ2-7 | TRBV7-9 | ASSSTYEQY
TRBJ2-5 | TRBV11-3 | ASSLDGGTSTQY